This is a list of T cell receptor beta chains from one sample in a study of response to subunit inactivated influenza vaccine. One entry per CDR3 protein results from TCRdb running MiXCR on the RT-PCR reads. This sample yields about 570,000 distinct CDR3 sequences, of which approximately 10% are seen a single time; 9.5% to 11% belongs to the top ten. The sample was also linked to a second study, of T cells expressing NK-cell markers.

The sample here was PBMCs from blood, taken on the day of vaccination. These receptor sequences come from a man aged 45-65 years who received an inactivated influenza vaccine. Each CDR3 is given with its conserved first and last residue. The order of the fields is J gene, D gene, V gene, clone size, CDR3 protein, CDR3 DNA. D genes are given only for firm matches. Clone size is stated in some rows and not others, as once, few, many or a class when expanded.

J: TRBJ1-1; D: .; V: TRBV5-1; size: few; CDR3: CASSLEGSTRNTEAFF; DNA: TGCGCCAGCAGCTTGGAAGGTTCGACAAGGAACACTGAAGCTTTCTTT
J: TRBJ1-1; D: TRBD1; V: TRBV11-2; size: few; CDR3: CASSSGQGSGAEAFF; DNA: TGTGCCAGCAGCTCGGGACAGGGGTCGGGCGCTGAAGCTTTCTTT
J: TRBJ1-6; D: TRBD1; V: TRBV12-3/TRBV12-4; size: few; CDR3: CASSQRTGGESPLHF; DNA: TGTGCCAGCAGCCAGAGGACAGGGGGAGAATCACCCCTCCACTTT
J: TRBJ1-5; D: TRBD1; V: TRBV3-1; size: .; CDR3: CASSQGFYRGFYQPQHF; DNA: TGTGCCAGCAGCCAAGGGTTTTACAGGGGTTTTTATCAGCCCCAGCATTTT
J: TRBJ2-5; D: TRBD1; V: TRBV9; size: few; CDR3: CASSVGPGQGSKETQYF; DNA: TGTGCCAGCAGCGTAGGTCCGGGACAGGGTTCAAAAGAGACCCAGTACTTC
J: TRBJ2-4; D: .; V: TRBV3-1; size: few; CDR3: CASSQDQNIQYF; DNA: TGTGCCAGCAGCCAAGACCAAAACATTCAGTACTTC
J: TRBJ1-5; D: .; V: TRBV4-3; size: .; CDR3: CASSQDGQGNQPQHF; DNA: TGCGCCAGCAGCCAAGATGGGCAGGGGAATCAGCCCCAGCATTTT
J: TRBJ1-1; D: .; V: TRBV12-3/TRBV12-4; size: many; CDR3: CASSLAMNTEAFF; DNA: TGCGCCAGCAGCTTGGCCATGAACACTGAAGCTTTCTTT
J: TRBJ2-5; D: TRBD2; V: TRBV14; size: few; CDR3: CASSHGGLAGTETQYF; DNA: TGTGCCAGCAGCCACGGCGGGCTAGCGGGAACAGAGACCCAGTACTTC
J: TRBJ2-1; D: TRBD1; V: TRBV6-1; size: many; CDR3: CASSVDRGPDEQFF; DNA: TGTGCCAGCAGTGTGGACAGGGGGCCTGATGAGCAGTTCTTC
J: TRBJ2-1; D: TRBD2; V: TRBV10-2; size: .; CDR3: CASSESLLFKAGGSRQFF; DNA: TGCGCCAGCAGTGAGAGCTTGCTTTTTAAAGCGGGAGGTTCAAGGCAGTTCTTC
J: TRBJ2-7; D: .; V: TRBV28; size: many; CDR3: CASSFGVGSEQYF; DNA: TGTGCCAGCAGTTTCGGGGTCGGCTCCGAGCAGTACTTC
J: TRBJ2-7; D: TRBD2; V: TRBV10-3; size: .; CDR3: CAISELAGDYEQYF; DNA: TGTGCCATCAGTGAACTAGCGGGAGACTACGAGCAGTACTTC
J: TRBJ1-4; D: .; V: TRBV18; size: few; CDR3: CASSRSGPPNEKLFF; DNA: TGTGCCAGCTCACGATCGGGGCCACCTAATGAAAAACTGTTTTTT
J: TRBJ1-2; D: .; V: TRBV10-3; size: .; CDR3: CAISEPGTKGYTF; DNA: TGTGCCATCAGTGAGCCCGGGACTAAGGGCTACACCTTC
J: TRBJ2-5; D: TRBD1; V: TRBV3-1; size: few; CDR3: CASSQGQGVGETQYF; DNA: TGTGCCAGCAGCCAGGGACAGGGGGTGGGAGAGACCCAGTACTTC
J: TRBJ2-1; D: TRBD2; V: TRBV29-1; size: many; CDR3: CSVRPAGVGNEQFF; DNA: TGCAGCGTTCGTCCAGCGGGAGTTGGTAATGAGCAGTTCTTC
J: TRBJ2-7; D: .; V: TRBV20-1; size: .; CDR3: CSAPRETRITPYEQYF; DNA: TGCAGTGCTCCCCGGGAGACTCGTATTACACCCTACGAGCAGTACTTC
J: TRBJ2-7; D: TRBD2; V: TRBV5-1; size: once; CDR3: CASRPQTSGYEQYF; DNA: TGCGCCAGCAGACCCCAGACTAGCGGCTACGAGCAGTACTTC
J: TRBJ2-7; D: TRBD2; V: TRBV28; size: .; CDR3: CASSLLGPSGAYEQYF; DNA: TGTGCCAGCAGTTTATTAGGCCCTAGCGGGGCTTACGAGCAGTACTTC